This passage covers 27 T cell receptor beta chains from one sample sequenced in a study of a mutant IDH1 vaccine in newly diagnosed glioma. The table came from immunoSEQ multiplex PCR; TCRdb's copy has only in-frame clones and leaves some out. This table holds about 81,000 clones, almost 85% found once. Time point meaning: week 23, last vaccination. A 20-mer mutant IDH1 peptide at 300 ug was injected subcutaneously with topical imiquimod. Antigens of these TCRs are unknown. This sample comprised PBMCs, obtained from a glioma patient whose treatment included an IDH1 peptide vaccine. These receptors all stem from a man aged 30-40 years with glioma. Some clones in this sample may be carry-over from other donors' samples.

This clone was observed a handful of times. The chain joins TRBV7-2 to TRBJ1-5; 8 bases match TRBD1. Germline loops: CDR1 SGHTA, CDR2 FQGNSA. The CDR3 has 14 amino acids. With V trimmed by 2 bases and J by 5 bases, 2 bases remained unmatched. The CDR3 nucleotides are TGTGCCAGCAGCTTATCGACAGGGGATCAGCCCCAGCATTTT. Translating gives CASSLSTGDQPQHF.

The rearrangement links TRBV9 to TRBJ2-7; 7 nucleotides line up with TRBD1. The germline V gene encodes CDR1 SGDLS and CDR2 YYNGEE. The CDR3 sequence is 13 residues long. V was clipped by 0 bases and J by 6 bases; unmatched bases: 3. The CDR3 protein is CASSVGNRGEQYF. As DNA, the CDR3 is TGTGCCAGCAGCGTAGGAAACAGGGGCGAGCAGTACTTC. The full variable domain, completed using reference TRBV9 and TRBJ2-7, is DSGVTQTPKHLITATGQRVTLRCSPRSGDLSVYWYQQSLDQGLQFLIQYYNGEERAKGNILERFSAQQFPDLHSELNLSSLELGDSALYFCASSVGNRGEQYFGPGTRLTVT.

The chain has TRBV4-3 and TRBJ1-4; D gene unclear. V was cut by 1 base and J by 0 bases, with 6 bases left in between. Germline-derived CDR1 and CDR2 are LGHNA and YSLEER. The CDR3 spans 15 residues. The CDR3 region is CASSQAVATNEKLFF. The DNA for the CDR3 is TGCGCCAGCAGCCAAGCCGTAGCAACTAATGAAAAACTGTTTTTT.

This chain joins TRBV6-5 and TRBJ1-4; a weak D match, TRBD1 (5 bases). V lost 6 bases and J 3 bases, leaving 11 bases between the germline ends. The CDR3 loop spans 14 amino acids. Germline V gene lookup returns CDR1 MNHEY and CDR2 SVGAGI. The chain's CDR3 is CASSQGWANEKLFF. The CDR3 DNA is TGTGCCAGCAGCCAGGGATGGGCTAATGAAAAACTGTTTTTT.

A word on this clone: The junction shows a germline mismatch at one end, possibly a read error. J is TRBJ2-7 and V is TRBV6-1; a weak D match, TRBD2 (6 bases). The germline V gene has CDR1 MNHNS and CDR2 SASEGT. The CDR3 runs 15 residues. CDR3: CASRDGRQGGYEQYF. The CDR3 coding sequence is TGTGCCAGCCGTGATGGGAGGCAGGGTGGTTACGAGCAGTACTTC.

V gene TRBV2 combines with J gene TRBJ2-7; the D gene is possibly TRBD2 (6 bases). This CDR3 has 14 amino acids. Germline CDR1 SNHLY, CDR2 FYNNEI. Trimming removed 5 bases from V and 1 base from J, with 12 bases in between. The CDR3 protein is CASSRGTLSYEQYF. CDR3 in DNA: TGTGCCAGCAGTCGCGGGACTCTATCCTACGAGCAGTACTTC.

This chain connects TRBV28 to TRBJ1-5, with a weak D call TRBD1 (5 bases). The CDR3 sequence is 15 residues long. The ends were cut back, 8 bases at V and 0 bases at J, with 14 bases in the middle. Germline V gene data show CDR1 as MDHEN and CDR2 as SYDVKM. The CDR3 spells CASRQTGNSNQPQHF. The CDR3 DNA reads TGTGCCAGCCGACAGACCGGTAATAGCAATCAGCCCCAGCATTTT. The variable domain in full, with the rest retrieved from reference TRBV28 and TRBJ1-5, is DVKVTQSSRYLVKRTGEKVFLECVQDMDHENMFWYRQDPGLGLRLIYFSYDVKMKEKGDIPEGYSVSREKKERFSLILESASTNQTSMYLCASRQTGNSNQPQHFGDGTRLSIL.

The chain recombines TRBV19 with TRBJ1-2, with no clear D. Per germline, CDR1 LNHDA and CDR2 SQIVND (reference sequence). Trimming pared 5 bases from V and 4 bases from J, leaving 11 bases between. There are 13 residues in the CDR3. CDR3 residues: CASSDRAIYGYTF. DNA of the CDR3: TGTGCCAGTAGTGATCGGGCGATCTATGGCTACACCTTC.

V is TRBV7-7 and J is TRBJ2-2, with D maybe TRBD2 (6 bases). This CDR3 is 16 amino acids long. Germline lookup yields CDR1 SSHAT and CDR2 FNYEAQ (reference sequence). V was trimmed by 5 bases and J by 2 bases, leaving 15 bases between them. CDR3 sequence (DNA): TGTGCCAGCAGCCCTCGGCGGGGACTTAACACCGGGGAGCTGTTTTTT. Protein sequence: CASSPRRGLNTGELFF.

This clone was seen just once. This chain joins TRBV4-2 and TRBJ2-1, with D hard to call. The V end was cut by 1 base, the J end by 10 bases, with 8 bases between. Germline V gene lookup returns CDR1 LGHNA and CDR2 YNFKEQ. The CDR3 has 12 amino acids. The CDR3 DNA is TGTGCCAGCAGCCAAGCGTTGAGCGAGCAGTTCTTC. Protein: CASSQALSEQFF.

This sequence joins TRBV2 and TRBJ1-2; D perhaps matches TRBD1 (6 bases). This CDR3 contains 15 residues. Germline lookup yields CDR1 SNHLY and CDR2 FYNNEI. With 5 bases removed from V and 4 bases from J, the gap between germline ends came to 17 bases. Written as DNA, the CDR3 is TGTGCCAGCAGTTACTCAACGGGGGGCGTCTATGGCTACACCTTC. Translation gives CASSYSTGGVYGYTF.

V gene TRBV30 combines with J gene TRBJ2-5, with 10 bases fitting TRBD2. The ends lost 2 bases at V and 4 bases at J; junction bases unmatched: 4. The CDR3 spans 14 residues. CDR1 and CDR2 from the germline V gene are GTSNPN and SVGIG (reference sequence). The chain's CDR3 is CAWSPGLASETQYF. CDR3 nucleotide sequence: TGTGCCTGGAGTCCGGGACTAGCGTCAGAGACCCAGTACTTC.

The genes are TRBV30 and TRBJ2-7; D is undetermined. Germline V gene lookup returns CDR1 GTSNPN and CDR2 SVGIG (reference sequence). V lost 3 bases and J lost 0, with 6 bases in between. CDR3 size: 12 residues. CDR3 bases: TGTGCCTGGAGCATAAGCTCCTACGAGCAGTACTTC. Protein product: CAWSISSYEQYF.

This chain connects TRBV30 to TRBJ2-5, with 8 bases matching TRBD1. The J call is uncertain, as TRBJ2-7 better fits the DNA end. The CDR3 spans 12 residues. CDR1 is GTSNPN, CDR2 SVGIG, per germline (reference sequence). The CDR3 region has the DNA TGTGCCTATGAGACAGGGGCCTACGAGCAGTACTTC. Translation gives CAYETGAYEQYF.

V usage is TRBV28 and J usage is TRBJ2-5, with 16 nucleotides matching TRBD2. The V gene's germline CDR1 is MDHEN and CDR2 SYDVKM. The V and J ends lost 3 bases and 5 bases, in that order; junction bases with no gene match: 27. CDR3 length equals 24 residues. Here the CDR3 DNA reads TGTGCCAGCAGTTTTACATGGGGACTAGCGGGAGGGCCGAGATCGGGACAACGTGTTGAGACCCAGTACTTC. Translation gives CASSFTWGLAGGPRSGQRVETQYF.

This clone has only a few counts. V gene TRBV15 combines with J gene TRBJ1-1; 9 bases fit TRBD1. V shed 2 bases, J shed 3 bases, and the junction held 7 bases outside the gene matches. Germline CDR1 LNHNV, CDR2 YYDKDF (reference sequence). The CDR3 has 16 residues. The CDR3 DNA follows: TGTGCCACCAGCAGATTCTCACAGGGGGCGGACACTGAAGCTTTCTTT. Its translation: CATSRFSQGADTEAFF.

The chain recombines TRBV7-9 with TRBJ1-2; no firm D call. Per germline, CDR1 SEHNR and CDR2 FQNEAQ (reference sequence). V was shortened by 4 bases and J by 4 bases, with 13 bases between the two germline ends. CDR3 length: 14 residues. The CDR3 reads CASSYSRDAYGYTF. The CDR3 bases are TGTGCCAGCAGCTACTCCCGGGATGCCTATGGCTACACCTTC.

The V and J genes are TRBV28 and TRBJ1-2, with D unresolved. The CDR3 is 12 residues long. V was clipped by 5 bases and J by 8 bases, with 12 bases between them. CDR1 MDHEN and CDR2 SYDVKM come from the germline V gene. The CDR3 DNA is TGTGCCAGCAGTCTTTATATAGAAGGCTACACCTTC. As protein: CASSLYIEGYTF.

About this clone: The same CDR3 arises from other DNA sequences in this sample as well. This sequence joins TRBV9 and TRBJ2-5, with D perhaps matching TRBD1 or TRBD2 (6 bases each). From germline, CDR1 is SGDLS and CDR2 YYNGEE. CDR3 length equals 17 residues. Trimming cost V 4 bases and J 2 bases, with 21 bases left between them. CDR3 loop: CASSPGGGRGPQETQYF. The CDR3 bases are TGTGCCAGCAGCCCAGGAGGGGGTCGTGGCCCGCAAGAGACCCAGTACTTC.

J is TRBJ2-5 and V is TRBV29-1; the D is unclear. CDR1 and CDR2 from the germline V gene are SQVTM and ANQGSEA. The V end was cut by 8 bases, the J end by 5 bases, with 18 bases between. The CDR3 totals 13 residues. The CDR3 loop reads CSSRASDLETQYF. The CDR3 coding sequence is TGCAGCTCCCGGGCAAGCGATTTGGAGACCCAGTACTTC.

This chain uses TRBV4-1 with TRBJ1-5; D uncertain. V was pared by 2 bases and J by 5 bases, with 10 bases between. CDR1 and CDR2 (germline): MGHRA, YSYEKL. CDR3 length: 14 amino acids. This CDR3 reads CASSQLSQYQPQHF. The CDR3 DNA follows: TGCGCCAGCAGCCAACTCAGTCAATATCAGCCCCAGCATTTT.

The V and J genes are TRBV7-9 and TRBJ2-7; TRBD2 agrees at 7 bases. The CDR3 is made up of 13 amino acids. V dropped 0 bases and J dropped 6; count of bases not matched to a gene: 2. Germline V gives CDR1 SEHNR, CDR2 FQNEAQ (reference sequence). The CDR3 loop is CASSLARGGEQYF. CDR3 in DNA: TGTGCCAGCAGCTTAGCGCGCGGGGGCGAGCAGTACTTC. The complete variable domain, with remaining parts taken from reference TRBV7-9 and TRBJ2-7, reads DTGVSQNPRHKITKRGQNVTFRCDPISEHNRLYWYRQTLGQGPEFLTYFQNEAQLEKSRLLSDRFSAERPKGSFSTLEIQRTEQGDSAMYLCASSLARGGEQYFGPGTRLTVT.

This chain joins TRBV4-1 and TRBJ2-2, with D perhaps TRBD2 (6 bases). CDR3 length: 15 amino acids. V lost 0 bases and J lost 7, with 12 bases in between. The germline CDR1 and CDR2 sequences are MGHRA and YSYEKL. The CDR3 protein is CASSQDREAGGELFF. In nucleotides, the CDR3 is TGCGCCAGCAGCCAAGATAGGGAGGCCGGCGGGGAGCTGTTTTTT.

V is TRBV6-1 and J is TRBJ2-5; 10 bases align to TRBD2. The DNA end is a closer match to TRBJ2-7, so the J assignment may be wrong. The CDR3 has 14 residues. Germline-derived CDR1 and CDR2 are MNHNS and SASEGT. CDR3 residues: CASRASGSNHEQYF. For the CDR3, the DNA is TGTGCCAGCAGGGCTAGCGGGAGTAACCACGAGCAGTACTTC.

The chain uses TRBV18 and TRBJ2-7; TRBD1 aligns across 7 bases. J gave up 7 bases and V 1 base, and 7 bases lay outside the gene matches. The CDR3 runs to 14 residues. Germline V CDR1 and CDR2: KGHSH, LQKENI. The CDR3 DNA reads as TGTGCCAGCTCACCACACAGGGGAGTCTTAGAGCAGTACTTC. Translation gives CASSPHRGVLEQYF.

The CDR3 coding sequence is TGTGCCAGCAGCTTAGGGGTTGGAAACACCATATATTTT. This gives the protein CASSLGVGNTIYF. The chain joins TRBV7-9 to TRBJ1-3; unclear D gene. Germline lookup yields CDR1 SEHNR and CDR2 FQNEAQ (reference sequence). This CDR3 contains 13 residues. V lost 1 base and J lost 3, with 4 bases in between.

The chain employs TRBV7-3 and TRBJ1-1; no definite D call. CDR3 size: 13 residues. CDR1 SGHTA and CDR2 FQGTGA come from the germline V gene. V shed 2 bases and J shed 1 base, with 5 bases lying between them. CDR3 in amino acids: CASSLEGNTEAFF. The CDR3, as DNA: TGTGCCAGCAGCTTAGAGGGGAACACTGAAGCTTTCTTT. The variable domain in full, with the rest retrieved from reference TRBV7-3 and TRBJ1-1, is GAGVSQTPSNKVTEKGKYVELRCDPISGHTALYWYRQSLGQGPEFLIYFQGTGAADDSGLPNDRFFAVRPEGSVSTLKIQRTERGDSAVYLCASSLEGNTEAFFGQGTRLTVV.